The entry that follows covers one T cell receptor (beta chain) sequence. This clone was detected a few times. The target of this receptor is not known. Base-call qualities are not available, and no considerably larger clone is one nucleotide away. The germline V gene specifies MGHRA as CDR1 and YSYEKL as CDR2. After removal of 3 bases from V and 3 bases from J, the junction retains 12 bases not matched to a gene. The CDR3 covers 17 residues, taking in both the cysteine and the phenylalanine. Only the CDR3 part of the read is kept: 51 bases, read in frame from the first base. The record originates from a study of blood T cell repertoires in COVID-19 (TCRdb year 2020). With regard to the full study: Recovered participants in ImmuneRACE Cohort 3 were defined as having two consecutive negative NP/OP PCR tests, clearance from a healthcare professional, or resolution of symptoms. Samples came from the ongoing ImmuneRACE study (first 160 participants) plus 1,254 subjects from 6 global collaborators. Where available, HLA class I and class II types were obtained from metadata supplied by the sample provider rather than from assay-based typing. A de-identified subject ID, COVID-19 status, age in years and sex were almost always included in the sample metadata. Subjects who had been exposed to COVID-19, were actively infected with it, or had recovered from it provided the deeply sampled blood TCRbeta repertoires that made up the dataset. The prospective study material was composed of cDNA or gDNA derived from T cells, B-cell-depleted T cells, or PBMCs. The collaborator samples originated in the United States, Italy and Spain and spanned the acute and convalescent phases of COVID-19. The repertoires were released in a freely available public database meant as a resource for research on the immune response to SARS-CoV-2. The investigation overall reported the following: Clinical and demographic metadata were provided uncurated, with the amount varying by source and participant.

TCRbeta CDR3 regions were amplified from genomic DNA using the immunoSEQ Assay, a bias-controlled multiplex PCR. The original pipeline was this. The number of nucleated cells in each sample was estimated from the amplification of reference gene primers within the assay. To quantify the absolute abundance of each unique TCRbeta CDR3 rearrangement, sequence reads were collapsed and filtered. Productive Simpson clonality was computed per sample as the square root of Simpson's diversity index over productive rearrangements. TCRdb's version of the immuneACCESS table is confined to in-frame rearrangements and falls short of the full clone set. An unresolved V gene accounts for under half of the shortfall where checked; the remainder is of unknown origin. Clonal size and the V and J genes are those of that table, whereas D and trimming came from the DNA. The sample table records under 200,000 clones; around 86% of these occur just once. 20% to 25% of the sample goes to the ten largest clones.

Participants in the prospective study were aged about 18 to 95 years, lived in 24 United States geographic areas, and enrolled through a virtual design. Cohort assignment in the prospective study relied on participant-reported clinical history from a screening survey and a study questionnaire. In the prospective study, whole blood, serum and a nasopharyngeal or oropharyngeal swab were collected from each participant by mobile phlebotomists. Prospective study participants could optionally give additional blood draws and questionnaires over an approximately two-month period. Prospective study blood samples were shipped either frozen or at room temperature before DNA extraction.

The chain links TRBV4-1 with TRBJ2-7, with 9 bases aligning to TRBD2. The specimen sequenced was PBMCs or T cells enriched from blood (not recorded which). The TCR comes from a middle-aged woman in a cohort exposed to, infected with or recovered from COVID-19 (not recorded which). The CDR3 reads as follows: CASSQQGGGATLYEQYF. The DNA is TGCGCCAGCAGCCAGCAAGGCGGGGGGGCGACTCTCTACGAGCAGTACTTC.